A selection of T cell receptor beta chains follows, all from one sample in a study of blood T cell repertoires in COVID-19. The protocol was immunoSEQ multiplex PCR, while the TCRdb copy is restricted to in-frame clones and leaves out a portion. The table lists 300,000 to 400,000 clones, about four fifths of them singletons. The sample was peripheral blood. The receptors originated from a man aged 25-45 years with active or convalescent COVID-19. Both conserved end residues are part of each CDR3. A D gene is named only where the DNA matches it firmly. The listing skips clone size in some rows; elsewhere it reads once, few, many or a size class.

DNA: TGTGCCAGCAGCCTACGCCCGGGGAGGTCCTACGAGCAGTACTTC
CDR3: CASSLRPGRSYEQYF
D: NA
J: TRBJ2-7
V: TRBV3-1/TRBV3-2
size: NA

DNA: TGTGCCAGCTCACCAACCGGGACTGCCCTTACCGTTCAAGAGACCCAGTACTTC
CDR3: CASSPTGTALTVQETQYF
D: NA
J: TRBJ2-5
V: TRBV18
size: NA

DNA: TGTGCCAGCAGCCGGACAGGGTATGGCTACACCTTC
CDR3: CASSRTGYGYTF
D: TRBD1
J: TRBJ1-2
V: TRBV11-3
size: NA

DNA: TGCGCCAGCAGCCACGGCCCGACAGGGGAGGATGAGCAGTTCTTC
CDR3: CASSHGPTGEDEQFF
D: TRBD1
J: TRBJ2-1
V: TRBV4-1
size: few

DNA: TGTGCCAGCAGCTTGGATCTCGGTCCAGGGGAGCAGTTCTTC
CDR3: CASSLDLGPGEQFF
D: NA
J: TRBJ2-1
V: TRBV5-4
size: NA

DNA: TGTGCCAGCAGTCCTAGCGGGAGGGCCGAGCAGTACTTC
CDR3: CASSPSGRAEQYF
D: TRBD2
J: TRBJ2-7
V: TRBV6-5
size: NA

DNA: TGTGCCAGCAGCCTTCCTCTCGCGGGTACTTCTGGAAACACCATATATTTT
CDR3: CASSLPLAGTSGNTIYF
D: NA
J: TRBJ1-3
V: TRBV3-1/TRBV3-2
size: NA

DNA: TGTGCCAGTAGTGGACAGTCCAGCAATCAGCCCCAGCATTTT
CDR3: CASSGQSSNQPQHF
D: NA
J: TRBJ1-5
V: TRBV19
size: NA

DNA: TGTGCCAGTAACCCCAGCTCCTATAATTCACCCCTCCACTTT
CDR3: CASNPSSYNSPLHF
D: NA
J: TRBJ1-6
V: TRBV19
size: NA

DNA: TGCGCCAGCAGCCGTCTTTCCCAGTTTCAAGAGACCCAGTACTTC
CDR3: CASSRLSQFQETQYF
D: NA
J: TRBJ2-5
V: TRBV5-1
size: NA

DNA: TGTGCCAGCAGCCACGGGGGTTACGAGCAGTACTTC
CDR3: CASSHGGYEQYF
D: NA
J: TRBJ2-7
V: TRBV3-1/TRBV3-2
size: once

DNA: TGTGCCAGCAGTGACCCAGGACAGGGCAACTATGGCTACACCTTC
CDR3: CASSDPGQGNYGYTF
D: TRBD1
J: TRBJ1-2
V: TRBV6-2/TRBV6-3
size: NA

DNA: TGTGCCAGCAGCCCCGACAGGGGTGGTCAGCCCCAGCATTTT
CDR3: CASSPDRGGQPQHF
D: TRBD1
J: TRBJ1-5
V: TRBV7-2
size: few

DNA: TGTGCCAGCAGCCAAGAGGCCACAGATACGCAGTATTTT
CDR3: CASSQEATDTQYF
D: NA
J: TRBJ2-3
V: TRBV3-1/TRBV3-2
size: NA

DNA: TGTGCCAGCAGCCTGGAGACAGGAGCCCGCGGGCTCCTAGTCACTGAAGCTTTCTTT
CDR3: CASSLETGARGLLVTEAFF
D: NA
J: TRBJ1-1
V: TRBV5-4
size: few

DNA: TGTGCCAGCAGTTTCCAAGAGTCCCCGCAGTTCTTC
CDR3: CASSFQESPQFF
D: NA
J: TRBJ2-1
V: TRBV27
size: few

DNA: TGTGCCAGCAGCTTCCCAAACCAGGGGGTGAGCACAGATACGCAGTATTTT
CDR3: CASSFPNQGVSTDTQYF
D: TRBD1
J: TRBJ2-3
V: TRBV7-2
size: NA

DNA: TGTGCCAGCAGTTACTCGGCAGGTTTTATGGAGCAGTACTTC
CDR3: CASSYSAGFMEQYF
D: NA
J: TRBJ2-7
V: TRBV6-5
size: NA

DNA: TGTGCCAGCGGCAGGGGGACTAGTGCCGGGGAGCTGTTTTTT
CDR3: CASGRGTSAGELFF
D: NA
J: TRBJ2-2
V: TRBV6-5
size: NA

DNA: TGTGCCAGCAGTTCCCAGCGGAGCGAGCAGTACTTC
CDR3: CASSSQRSEQYF
D: NA
J: TRBJ2-7
V: TRBV28
size: few

DNA: TGTGCCAGCAGCCAAGTGGGTGGAGGTCGGCCCAAAAACATTCAGTACTTC
CDR3: CASSQVGGGRPKNIQYF
D: NA
J: TRBJ2-4
V: TRBV3-1/TRBV3-2
size: NA

DNA: TGCGCCAGCAGTCAATCCGGTAGAGGAGGGGATACTCAGCCCCAGCATTTT
CDR3: CASSQSGRGGDTQPQHF
D: NA
J: TRBJ1-5
V: TRBV23-1
size: NA

DNA: TGTGCCAGCAGCTCTAGCGGTTCGGGGGGAGATACGCAGTATTTT
CDR3: CASSSSGSGGDTQYF
D: TRBD2
J: TRBJ2-3
V: TRBV7-9
size: NA

DNA: TGTGCCAGCAGCTTCAGCGGGTCCTCCTACGAGCAGTACTTC
CDR3: CASSFSGSSYEQYF
D: NA
J: TRBJ2-7
V: TRBV7-2
size: once

DNA: TGTGCCAGCAGCCGAGATCTAGCGGATTACAATGAGCAGTTCTTC
CDR3: CASSRDLADYNEQFF
D: TRBD2
J: TRBJ2-1
V: TRBV11-3
size: NA

DNA: TGTGCCAGCAGCTCGATCAGGGGGACAGAGACCCAGTACTTC
CDR3: CASSSIRGTETQYF
D: TRBD1
J: TRBJ2-5
V: TRBV11-2
size: NA

DNA: TGTGCCAGCAGCTTAGGTGGGGCCTATATGAACACTGAAGCTTTCTTT
CDR3: CASSLGGAYMNTEAFF
D: NA
J: TRBJ1-1
V: TRBV11-1
size: NA

DNA: TGTGCCAGCAGCCACGGCGGCAGCACAGATACGCAGTATTTT
CDR3: CASSHGGSTDTQYF
D: NA
J: TRBJ2-3
V: TRBV14
size: NA

DNA: TGTGCCAGCAGACACCCCACGGCGTCGGGGCCCCAGCATTTT
CDR3: CASRHPTASGPQHF
D: NA
J: TRBJ1-5
V: TRBV28
size: few

DNA: TGTGCCAGCAGCCCTAGGACAGGTTTGAACACTGAAGCTTTCTTT
CDR3: CASSPRTGLNTEAFF
D: TRBD1
J: TRBJ1-1
V: TRBV11-3
size: NA

DNA: TGCGCCAGCTCGCGAGGGTGCTACGAGCAGTACTTC
CDR3: CASSRGCYEQYF
D: NA
J: TRBJ2-7
V: TRBV10-1
size: once

DNA: TGCAGTGCTCGAGAGACCCAGTACTTC
CDR3: CSARETQYF
D: NA
J: TRBJ2-5
V: TRBV20-1
size: NA

DNA: TGTGCCAGCTCCACTGATCAAACGAGGCGGGGCACAGATACGCAGTATTTT
CDR3: CASSTDQTRRGTDTQYF
D: NA
J: TRBJ2-3
V: TRBV18
size: NA

DNA: TGTGCCAGCAGTCGAGGGGGGAACACTGAAGCTTTCTTT
CDR3: CASSRGGNTEAFF
D: NA
J: TRBJ1-1
V: TRBV6-5
size: NA

DNA: TGTGCCAGCAGCTTAGATATTACGGGACAGGGTCTATACAATGAGCAGTTCTTC
CDR3: CASSLDITGQGLYNEQFF
D: TRBD1
J: TRBJ2-1
V: TRBV7-6
size: NA

DNA: TGTGCCAGCAGCTTTCTTCTTGGCCGCAGAAGTTACGAGCAGTACTTC
CDR3: CASSFLLGRRSYEQYF
D: NA
J: TRBJ2-7
V: TRBV7-8
size: NA

DNA: TGTGCCAGCAGTGTGACATTTGAAGCTTTCTTT
CDR3: CASSVTFEAFF
D: NA
J: TRBJ1-1
V: TRBV2
size: NA

DNA: TGTGCCTGGAGTGGGGGACAGGGAAAGGGGTACGAGCAGTACTTC
CDR3: CAWSGGQGKGYEQYF
D: TRBD1
J: TRBJ2-7
V: TRBV30
size: NA

DNA: TGTGCCAGTAGGACAGTTTCTAACTATGGCTACACCTTC
CDR3: CASRTVSNYGYTF
D: NA
J: TRBJ1-2
V: TRBV19
size: NA

DNA: TGTGCCATCAGTGTACAGGGGAACGAGCAGTACTTC
CDR3: CAISVQGNEQYF
D: TRBD1
J: TRBJ2-7
V: TRBV10-3
size: NA